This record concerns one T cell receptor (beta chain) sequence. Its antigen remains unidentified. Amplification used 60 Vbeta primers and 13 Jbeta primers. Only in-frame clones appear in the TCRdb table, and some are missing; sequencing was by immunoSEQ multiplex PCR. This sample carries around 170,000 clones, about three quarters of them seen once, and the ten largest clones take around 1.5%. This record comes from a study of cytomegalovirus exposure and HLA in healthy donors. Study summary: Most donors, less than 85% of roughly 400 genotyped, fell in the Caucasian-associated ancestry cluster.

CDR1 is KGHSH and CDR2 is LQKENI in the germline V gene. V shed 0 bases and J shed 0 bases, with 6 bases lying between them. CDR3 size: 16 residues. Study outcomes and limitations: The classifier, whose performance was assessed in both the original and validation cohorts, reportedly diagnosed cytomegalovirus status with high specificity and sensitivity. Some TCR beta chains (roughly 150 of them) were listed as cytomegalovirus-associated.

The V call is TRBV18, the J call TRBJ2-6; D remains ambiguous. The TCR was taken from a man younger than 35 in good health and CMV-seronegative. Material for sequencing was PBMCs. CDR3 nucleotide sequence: TGTGCCAGCTCACCACCTATTAGCTCTGGGGCCAACGTCCTGACTTTC. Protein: CASSPPISSGANVLTF.